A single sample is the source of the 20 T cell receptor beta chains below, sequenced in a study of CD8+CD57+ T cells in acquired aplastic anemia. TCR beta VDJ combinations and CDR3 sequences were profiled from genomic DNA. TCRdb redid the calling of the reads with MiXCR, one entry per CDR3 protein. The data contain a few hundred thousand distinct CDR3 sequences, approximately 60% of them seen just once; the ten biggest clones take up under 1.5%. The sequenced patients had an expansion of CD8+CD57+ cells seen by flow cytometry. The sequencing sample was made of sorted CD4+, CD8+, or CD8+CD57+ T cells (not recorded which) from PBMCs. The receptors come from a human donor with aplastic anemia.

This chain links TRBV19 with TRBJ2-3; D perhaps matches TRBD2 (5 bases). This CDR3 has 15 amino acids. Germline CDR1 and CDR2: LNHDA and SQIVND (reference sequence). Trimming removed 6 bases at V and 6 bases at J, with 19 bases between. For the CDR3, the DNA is TGTGCCAGTAGCCCTGAACTAGGAGGTGGGGATACGCAGTATTTT. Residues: CASSPELGGGDTQYF.

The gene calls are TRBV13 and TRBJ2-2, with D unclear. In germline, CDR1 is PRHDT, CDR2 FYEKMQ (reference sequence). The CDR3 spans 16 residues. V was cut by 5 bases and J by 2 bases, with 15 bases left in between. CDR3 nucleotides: TGTGCCAGCAGCCCCGAACGGACGAGAAACACCGGGGAGCTGTTTTTT. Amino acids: CASSPERTRNTGELFF.

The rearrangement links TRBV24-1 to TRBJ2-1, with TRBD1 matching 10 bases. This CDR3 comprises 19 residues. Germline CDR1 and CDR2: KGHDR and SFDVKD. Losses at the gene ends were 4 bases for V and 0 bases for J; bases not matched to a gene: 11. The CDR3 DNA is TGTGCCACCAGTGAAGGGGACAGGGGACTCAAGCGCTCCTACAATGAGCAGTTCTTC. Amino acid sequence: CATSEGDRGLKRSYNEQFF.

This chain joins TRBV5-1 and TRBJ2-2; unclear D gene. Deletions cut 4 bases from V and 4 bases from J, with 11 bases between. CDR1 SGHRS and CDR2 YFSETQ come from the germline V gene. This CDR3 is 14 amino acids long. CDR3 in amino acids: CASSPRYLTGELFF. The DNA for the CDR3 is TGCGCCAGCAGCCCTCGTTACCTCACCGGGGAGCTGTTTTTT.

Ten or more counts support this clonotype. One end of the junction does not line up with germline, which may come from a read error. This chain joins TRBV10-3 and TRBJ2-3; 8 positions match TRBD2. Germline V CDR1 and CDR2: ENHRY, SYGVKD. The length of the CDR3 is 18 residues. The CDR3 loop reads CVISESLRSGGGTDTQYF. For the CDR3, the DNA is TGTGTCATCAGTGAGTCCCTAAGAAGCGGGGGAGGCACAGATACGCAGTATTTT.

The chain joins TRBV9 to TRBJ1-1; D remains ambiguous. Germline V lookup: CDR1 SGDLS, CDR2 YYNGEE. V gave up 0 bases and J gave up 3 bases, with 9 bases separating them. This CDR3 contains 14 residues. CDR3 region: CASSVEVRDTEAFF. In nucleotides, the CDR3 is TGTGCCAGCAGCGTAGAAGTTAGGGACACTGAAGCTTTCTTT.

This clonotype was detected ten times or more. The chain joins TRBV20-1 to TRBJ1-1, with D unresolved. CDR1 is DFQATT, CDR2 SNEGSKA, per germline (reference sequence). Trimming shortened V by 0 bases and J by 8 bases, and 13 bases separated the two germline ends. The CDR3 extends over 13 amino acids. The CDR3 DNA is TGCAGTGCTAGAGAGGGAACTACGATCGAAGCTTTCTTT. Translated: CSAREGTTIEAFF.

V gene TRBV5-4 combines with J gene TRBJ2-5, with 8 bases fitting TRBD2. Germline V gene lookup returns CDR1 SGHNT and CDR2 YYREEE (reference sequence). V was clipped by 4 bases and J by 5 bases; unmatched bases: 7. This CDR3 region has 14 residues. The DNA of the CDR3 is TGTGCCAGCAGCCAGCCCACGGGAGGGGAGACCCAGTACTTC. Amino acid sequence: CASSQPTGGETQYF.

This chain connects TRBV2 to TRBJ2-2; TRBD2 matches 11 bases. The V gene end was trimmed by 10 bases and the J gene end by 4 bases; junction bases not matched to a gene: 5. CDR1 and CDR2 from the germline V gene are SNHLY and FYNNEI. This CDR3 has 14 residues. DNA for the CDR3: TGTGCCACCGCAACTAGCGGGGGCACCGGGGAGCTGTTTTTT. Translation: CATATSGGTGELFF.

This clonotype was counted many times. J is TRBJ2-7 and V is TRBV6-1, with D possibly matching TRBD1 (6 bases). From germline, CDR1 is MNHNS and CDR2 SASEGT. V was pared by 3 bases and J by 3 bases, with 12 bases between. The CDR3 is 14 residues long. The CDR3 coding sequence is TGTGCCAGCAGTGATGGGGGCTCTATCTACGAGCAGTACTTC. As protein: CASSDGGSIYEQYF.

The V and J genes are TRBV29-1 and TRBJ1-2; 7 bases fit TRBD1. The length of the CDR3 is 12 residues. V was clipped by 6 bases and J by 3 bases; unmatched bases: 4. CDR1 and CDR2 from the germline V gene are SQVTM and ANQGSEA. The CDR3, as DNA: TGCAGCGTCGCTCAGGGGGACTATGGCTACACCTTC. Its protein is CSVAQGDYGYTF.

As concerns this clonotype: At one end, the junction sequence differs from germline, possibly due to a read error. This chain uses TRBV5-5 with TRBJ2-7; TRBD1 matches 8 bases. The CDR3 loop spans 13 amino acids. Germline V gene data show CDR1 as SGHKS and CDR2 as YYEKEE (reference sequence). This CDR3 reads CASSQGRGLEQYF. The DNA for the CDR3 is TGCGCCAGCAGCCAAGGCAGGGGGCTTGAGCAGTACTTC.

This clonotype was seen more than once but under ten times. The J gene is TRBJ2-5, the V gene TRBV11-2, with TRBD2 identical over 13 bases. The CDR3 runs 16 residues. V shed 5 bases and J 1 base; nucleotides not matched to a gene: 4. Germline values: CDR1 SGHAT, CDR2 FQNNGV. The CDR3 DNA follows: TGTGCCAGCAGCCATGGACTAGCGGGGGCCCAAGAGACCCAGTACTTC. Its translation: CASSHGLAGAQETQYF.

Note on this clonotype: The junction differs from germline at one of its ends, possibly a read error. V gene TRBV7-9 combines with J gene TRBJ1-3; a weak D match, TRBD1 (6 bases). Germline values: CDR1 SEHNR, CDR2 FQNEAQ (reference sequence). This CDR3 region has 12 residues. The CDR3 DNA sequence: TGTTCCCCGGGACACTCTGGAAACACAATATATTTT. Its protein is CSPGHSGNTIYF.

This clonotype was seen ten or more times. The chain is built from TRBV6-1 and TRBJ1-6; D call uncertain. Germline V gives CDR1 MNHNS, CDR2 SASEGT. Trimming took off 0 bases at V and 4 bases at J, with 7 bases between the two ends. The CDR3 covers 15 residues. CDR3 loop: CASSEALGYNSPLHF. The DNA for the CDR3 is TGTGCCAGCAGTGAAGCGCTGGGGTATAATTCACCCCTCCACTTT.

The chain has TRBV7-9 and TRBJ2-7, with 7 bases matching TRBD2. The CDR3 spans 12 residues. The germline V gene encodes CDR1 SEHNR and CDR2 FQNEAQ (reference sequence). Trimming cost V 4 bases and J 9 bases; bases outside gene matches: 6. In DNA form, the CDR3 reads TGTGCCAGCAGCTATGGGACTACTAGGCAGTACTTC. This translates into CASSYGTTRQYF.

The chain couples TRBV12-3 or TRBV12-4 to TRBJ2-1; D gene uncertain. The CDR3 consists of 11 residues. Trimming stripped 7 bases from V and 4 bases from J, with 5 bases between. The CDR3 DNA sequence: TGTGCCAGCACGGAATACAATGAGCAGTTCTTC. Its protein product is CASTEYNEQFF.

The CDR3 loop is CASTTNWDRGREGYTF. In DNA form, the CDR3 reads TGTGCCAGCACCACAAATTGGGACAGGGGGAGAGAGGGCTACACCTTC. The gene calls are TRBV6-6 and TRBJ1-2, with 11 bases lining up with TRBD1. Trimming cost V 7 bases and J 8 bases; bases outside gene matches: 15. Germline V gives CDR1 MNHNY, CDR2 SVGAGI (reference sequence). The CDR3 contains 16 residues.

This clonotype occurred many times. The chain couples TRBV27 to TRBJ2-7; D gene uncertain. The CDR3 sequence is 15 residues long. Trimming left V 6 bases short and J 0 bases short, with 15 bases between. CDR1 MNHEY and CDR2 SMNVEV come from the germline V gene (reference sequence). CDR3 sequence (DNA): TGTGCCAGCAGAAATCGTGTCGCTAGCTCCTACGAGCAGTACTTC. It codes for CASRNRVASSYEQYF.

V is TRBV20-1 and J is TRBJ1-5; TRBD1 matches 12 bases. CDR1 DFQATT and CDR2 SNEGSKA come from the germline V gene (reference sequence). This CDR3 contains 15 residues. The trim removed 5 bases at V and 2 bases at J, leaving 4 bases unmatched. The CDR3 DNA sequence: TGCAGTGCTGCGGGACAGGGGGCGCGCAATCAGCCCCAGCATTTT. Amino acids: CSAAGQGARNQPQHF.